The T cell receptor (beta chain) under discussion was sequenced for a study of CXCR3-negative and CXCR3-positive naive CD8 T cells. In regard to this clonotype: Its target is unknown.

With UMI labels, 5' RACE was used to prepare the TRB cDNA libraries. No DNA is given; TCRdb re-called the 5' RACE reads and lists each CDR3 protein once. The listing contains 48,000 or so distinct CDR3 sequences. The CDR3 loop spans 15 amino acids. Germline V lookup: CDR1 MDHEN, CDR2 SYDVKM. All CD8+ T cell subsets were sorted in triplicate at fewer than 350,000 cells each. The study, taken as a whole, reports: CD5 surface expression was similar among naive subsets, and TCR strength was estimated by inference from TRB CDR3 properties. Memory CD8+ T cell repertoires were far less diverse than both naive subsets. Upon cryopreservation, CXCR3 expression partially decreased, and most assays used fresh PBMCs.

What was sequenced was memory CD8+ T cells from blood. V and J are TRBV28 and TRBJ2-1; TCRdb indicates TRBD1, and absent DNA this call remains unverified. This TCR was recovered from a human donor in good health. Some clones in this sample may be carry-over from other donors' samples. Here the CDR3 reads CASSSSQGAQDEQFF.